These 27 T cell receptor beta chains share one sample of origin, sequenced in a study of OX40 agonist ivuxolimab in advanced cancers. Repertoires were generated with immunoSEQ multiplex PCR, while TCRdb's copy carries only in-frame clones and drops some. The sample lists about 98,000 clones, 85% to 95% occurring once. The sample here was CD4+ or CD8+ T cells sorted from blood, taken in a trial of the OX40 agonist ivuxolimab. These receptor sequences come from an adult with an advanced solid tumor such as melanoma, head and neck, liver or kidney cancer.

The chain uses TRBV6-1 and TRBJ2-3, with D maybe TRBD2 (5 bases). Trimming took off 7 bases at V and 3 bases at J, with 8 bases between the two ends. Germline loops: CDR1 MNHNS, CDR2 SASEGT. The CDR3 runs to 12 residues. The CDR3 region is CASTGVTDTQYF. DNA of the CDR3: TGTGCCAGCACCGGGGTGACAGATACGCAGTATTTT.

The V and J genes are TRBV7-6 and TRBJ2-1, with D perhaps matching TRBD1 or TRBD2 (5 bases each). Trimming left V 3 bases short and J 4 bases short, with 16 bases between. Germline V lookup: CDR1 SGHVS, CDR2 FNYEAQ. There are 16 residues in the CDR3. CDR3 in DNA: TGTGCCAGCAGCTTTACCGGGACCTTGGTTTACAATGAGCAGTTCTTC. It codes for CASSFTGTLVYNEQFF.

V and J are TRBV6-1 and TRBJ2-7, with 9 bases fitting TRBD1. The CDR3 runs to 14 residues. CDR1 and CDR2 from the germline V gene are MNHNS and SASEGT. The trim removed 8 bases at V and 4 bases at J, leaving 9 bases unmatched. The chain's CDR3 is CASSGTGNKYEQYV. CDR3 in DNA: TGTGCCAGCTCCGGGACAGGGAATAAGTACGAGCAGTACGTC.

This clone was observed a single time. CDR3: CASSPTGVQPQHF. In nucleotides, the CDR3 is TGTGCCAGCAGCCCGACAGGGGTTCAGCCCCAGCATTTT. This rearrangement joins TRBV6-1 to TRBJ1-5; 8 nucleotides agree with TRBD1. With 6 bases clipped from V and 6 bases from J, the junction kept 4 bases outside the gene matches. Germline assignment: CDR1 MNHNS and CDR2 SASEGT. This CDR3 is 13 amino acids long.

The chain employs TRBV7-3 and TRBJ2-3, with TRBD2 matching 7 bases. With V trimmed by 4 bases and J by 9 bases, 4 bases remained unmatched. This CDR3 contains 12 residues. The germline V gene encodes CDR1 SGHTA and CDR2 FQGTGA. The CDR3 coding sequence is TGTGCCAGCAGCTACCACGGGGGGACGCAGTATTTT. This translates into CASSYHGGTQYF.

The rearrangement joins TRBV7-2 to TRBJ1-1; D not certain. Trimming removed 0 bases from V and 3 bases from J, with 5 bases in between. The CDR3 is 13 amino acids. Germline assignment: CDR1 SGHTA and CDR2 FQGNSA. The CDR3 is CASSLAGDTEAFF. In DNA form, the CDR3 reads TGTGCCAGCAGCTTAGCCGGAGACACTGAAGCTTTCTTT.

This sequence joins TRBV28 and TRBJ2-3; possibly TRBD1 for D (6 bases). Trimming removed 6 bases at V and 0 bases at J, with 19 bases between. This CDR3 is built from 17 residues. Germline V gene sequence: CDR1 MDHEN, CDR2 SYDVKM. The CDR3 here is CASSSSSWDKSTDTQYF. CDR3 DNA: TGTGCCAGCAGCTCCAGTTCATGGGACAAGAGCACAGATACGCAGTATTTT. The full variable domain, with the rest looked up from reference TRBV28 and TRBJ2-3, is DVKVTQSSRYLVKRTGEKVFLECVQDMDHENMFWYRQDPGLGLRLIYFSYDVKMKEKGDIPEGYSVSREKKERFSLILESASTNQTSMYLCASSSSSWDKSTDTQYFGPGTRLTVL.

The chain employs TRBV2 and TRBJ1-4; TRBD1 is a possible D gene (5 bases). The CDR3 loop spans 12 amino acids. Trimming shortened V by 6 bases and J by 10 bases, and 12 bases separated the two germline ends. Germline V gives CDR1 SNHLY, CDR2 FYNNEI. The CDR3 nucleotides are TGTGCCAGCAGCATAACGGGGCTAAAACTGTTTTTT. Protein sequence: CASSITGLKLFF.

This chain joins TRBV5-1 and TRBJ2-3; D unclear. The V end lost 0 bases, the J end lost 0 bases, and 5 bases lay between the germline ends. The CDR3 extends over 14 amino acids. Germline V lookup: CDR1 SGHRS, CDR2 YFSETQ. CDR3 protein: CASSLATSTDTQYF. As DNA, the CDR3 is TGCGCCAGCAGCTTGGCAACTAGCACAGATACGCAGTATTTT.

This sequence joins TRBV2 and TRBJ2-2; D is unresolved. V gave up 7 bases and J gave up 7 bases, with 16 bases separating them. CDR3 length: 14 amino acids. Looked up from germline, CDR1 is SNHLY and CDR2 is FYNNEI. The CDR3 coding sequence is TGTGCCAGCACCCCTCGAGGTGTGGTCGGGGAGCTGTTTTTT. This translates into CASTPRGVVGELFF.

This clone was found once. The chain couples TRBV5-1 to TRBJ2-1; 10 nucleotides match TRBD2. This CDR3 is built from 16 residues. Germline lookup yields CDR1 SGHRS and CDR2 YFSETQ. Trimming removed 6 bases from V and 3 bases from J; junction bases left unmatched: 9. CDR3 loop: CASNALAGGNYNEQFF. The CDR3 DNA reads TGCGCCAGCAACGCTTTAGCGGGGGGTAACTACAATGAGCAGTTCTTC.

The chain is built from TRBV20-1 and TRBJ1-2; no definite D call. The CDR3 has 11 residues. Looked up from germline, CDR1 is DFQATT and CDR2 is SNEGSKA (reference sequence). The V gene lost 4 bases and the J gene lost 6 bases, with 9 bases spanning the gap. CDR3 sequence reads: CSATLNDGYTF. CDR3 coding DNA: TGCAGTGCTACCCTAAATGATGGCTACACCTTC.

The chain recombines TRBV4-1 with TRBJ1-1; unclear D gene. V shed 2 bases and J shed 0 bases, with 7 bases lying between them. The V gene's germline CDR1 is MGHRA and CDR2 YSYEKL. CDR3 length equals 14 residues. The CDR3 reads CASSQNMLNTEAFF. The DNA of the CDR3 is TGCGCCAGCAGCCAAAATATGTTGAACACTGAAGCTTTCTTT.

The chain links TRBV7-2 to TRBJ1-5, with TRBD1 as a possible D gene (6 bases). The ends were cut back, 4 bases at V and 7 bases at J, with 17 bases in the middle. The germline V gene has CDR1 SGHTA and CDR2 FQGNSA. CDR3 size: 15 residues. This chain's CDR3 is CASSYTPGVSQPQHF. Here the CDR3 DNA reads TGTGCCAGCAGCTACACACCAGGGGTTAGCCAGCCCCAGCATTTT.

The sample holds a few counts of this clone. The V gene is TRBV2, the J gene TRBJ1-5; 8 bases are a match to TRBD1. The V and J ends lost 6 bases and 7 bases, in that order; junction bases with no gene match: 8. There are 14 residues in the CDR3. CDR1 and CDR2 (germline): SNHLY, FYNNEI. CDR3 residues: CASREDRERQPQHF. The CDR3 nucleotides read TGTGCCAGCAGAGAGGACAGGGAAAGACAGCCCCAGCATTTT.

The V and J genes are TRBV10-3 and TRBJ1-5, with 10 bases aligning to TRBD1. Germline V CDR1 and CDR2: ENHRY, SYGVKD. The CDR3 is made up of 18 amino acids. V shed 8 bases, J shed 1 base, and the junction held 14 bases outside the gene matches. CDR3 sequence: CAIGTGTGVTPSNQPQHF. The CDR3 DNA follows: TGTGCCATCGGGACGGGGACAGGGGTAACACCGAGCAATCAGCCCCAGCATTTT.

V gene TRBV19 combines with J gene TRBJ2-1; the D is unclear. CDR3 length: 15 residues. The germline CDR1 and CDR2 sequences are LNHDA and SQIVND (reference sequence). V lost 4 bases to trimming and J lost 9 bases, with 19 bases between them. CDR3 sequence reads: CASSTQLTSASEQFF. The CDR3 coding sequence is TGTGCCAGTAGTACCCAGCTGACATCGGCCAGTGAGCAGTTCTTC.

The CDR3 nucleotides read TGCACCACCGAGGGGGGGAGCACAGATACGCAGTATTTT. Its translation is CTTEGGSTDTQYF. This rearrangement joins TRBV29-1 to TRBJ2-3; possible D gene TRBD2, 7 bases. The CDR3 extends over 13 amino acids. CDR1 and CDR2 from the germline V gene are SQVTM and ANQGSEA.

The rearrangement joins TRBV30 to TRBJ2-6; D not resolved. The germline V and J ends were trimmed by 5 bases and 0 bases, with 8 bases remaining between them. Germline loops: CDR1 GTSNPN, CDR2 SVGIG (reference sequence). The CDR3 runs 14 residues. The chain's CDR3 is CAWDTSSGANVLTF. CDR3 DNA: TGTGCCTGGGACACCTCCTCTGGGGCCAACGTCCTGACTTTC. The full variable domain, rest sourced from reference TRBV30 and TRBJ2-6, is SQTIHQWPATLVQPVGSPLSLECTVEGTSNPNLYWYRQAAGRGLQLLFYSVGIGQISSEVPQNLSASRPQDRQFILSSKKLLLSDSGFYLCAWDTSSGANVLTFGAGSRLTVL.

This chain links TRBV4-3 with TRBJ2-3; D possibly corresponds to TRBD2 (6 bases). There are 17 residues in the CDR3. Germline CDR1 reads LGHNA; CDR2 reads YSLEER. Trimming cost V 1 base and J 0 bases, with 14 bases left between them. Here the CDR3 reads CASSQAHPSASTDTQYF. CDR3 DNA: TGCGCCAGCAGCCAAGCTCACCCTAGCGCTAGCACAGATACGCAGTATTTT.

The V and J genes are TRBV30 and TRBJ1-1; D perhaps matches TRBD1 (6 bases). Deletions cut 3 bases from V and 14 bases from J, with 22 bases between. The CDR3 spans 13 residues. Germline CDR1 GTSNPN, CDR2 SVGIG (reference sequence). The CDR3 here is CAWRQGQWGQSFF. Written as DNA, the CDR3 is TGTGCCTGGAGGCAGGGACAATGGGGGCAATCGTTCTTT. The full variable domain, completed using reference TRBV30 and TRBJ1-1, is SQTIHQWPATLVQPVGSPLSLECTVEGTSNPNLYWYRQAAGRGLQLLFYSVGIGQISSEVPQNLSASRPQDRQFILSSKKLLLSDSGFYLCAWRQGQWGQSFFGQGTRLTVV.

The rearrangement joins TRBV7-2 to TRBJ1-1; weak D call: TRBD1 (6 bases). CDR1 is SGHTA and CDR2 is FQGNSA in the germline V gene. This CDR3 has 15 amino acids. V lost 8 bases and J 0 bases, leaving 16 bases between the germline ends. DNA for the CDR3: TGTGCCAGCGCCCTTTCGGGACACCTGAACACTGAAGCTTTCTTT. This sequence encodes CASALSGHLNTEAFF.

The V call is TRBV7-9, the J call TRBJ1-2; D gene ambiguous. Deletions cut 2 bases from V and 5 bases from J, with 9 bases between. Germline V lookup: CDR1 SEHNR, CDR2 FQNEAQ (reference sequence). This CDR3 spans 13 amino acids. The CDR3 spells CASSLSSYYGYTF. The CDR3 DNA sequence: TGTGCCAGCAGCTTAAGCAGTTATTATGGCTACACCTTC.

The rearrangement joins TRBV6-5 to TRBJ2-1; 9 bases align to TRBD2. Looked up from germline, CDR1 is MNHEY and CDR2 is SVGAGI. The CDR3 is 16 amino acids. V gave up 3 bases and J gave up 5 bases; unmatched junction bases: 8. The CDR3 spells CASSYLASGNHNEQFF. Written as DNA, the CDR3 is TGTGCCAGCAGTTATCTGGCTAGCGGGAACCACAATGAGCAGTTCTTC.

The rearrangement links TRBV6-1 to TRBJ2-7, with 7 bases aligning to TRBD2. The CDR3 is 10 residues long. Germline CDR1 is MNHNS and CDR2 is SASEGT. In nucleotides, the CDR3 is TGTCACAGCGGGGTCCACGAGCAGTACGTC. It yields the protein CHSGVHEQYV.

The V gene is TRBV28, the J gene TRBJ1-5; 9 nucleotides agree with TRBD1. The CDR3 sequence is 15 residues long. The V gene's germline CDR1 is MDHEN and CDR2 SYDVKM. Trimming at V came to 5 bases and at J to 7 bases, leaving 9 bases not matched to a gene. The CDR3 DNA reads TGTGCCAGCAGTCTAGTGACAGGGGGTCGACAGCCCCAGCATTTT. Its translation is CASSLVTGGRQPQHF. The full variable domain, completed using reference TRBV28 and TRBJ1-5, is DVKVTQSSRYLVKRTGEKVFLECVQDMDHENMFWYRQDPGLGLRLIYFSYDVKMKEKGDIPEGYSVSREKKERFSLILESASTNQTSMYLCASSLVTGGRQPQHFGDGTRLSIL.

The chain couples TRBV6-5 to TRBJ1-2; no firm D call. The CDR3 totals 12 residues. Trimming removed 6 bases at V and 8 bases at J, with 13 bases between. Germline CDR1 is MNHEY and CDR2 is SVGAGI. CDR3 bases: TGTGCCAGCAGGGAGGGCTGGGGAGGCTACACCTTC. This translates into CASREGWGGYTF.